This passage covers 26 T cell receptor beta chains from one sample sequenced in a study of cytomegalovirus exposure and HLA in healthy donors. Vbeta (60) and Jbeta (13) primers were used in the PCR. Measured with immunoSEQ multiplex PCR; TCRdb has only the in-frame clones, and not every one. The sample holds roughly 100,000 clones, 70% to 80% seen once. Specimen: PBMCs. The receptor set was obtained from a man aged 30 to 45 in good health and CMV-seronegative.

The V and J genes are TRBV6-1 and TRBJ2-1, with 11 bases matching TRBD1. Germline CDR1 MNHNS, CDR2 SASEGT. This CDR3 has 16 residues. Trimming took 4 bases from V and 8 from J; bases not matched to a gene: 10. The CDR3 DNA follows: TGTGCCAGCAGTGGTGACGGGACAGGGGGAGGCGATGAGCAGTTCTTC. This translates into CASSGDGTGGGDEQFF.

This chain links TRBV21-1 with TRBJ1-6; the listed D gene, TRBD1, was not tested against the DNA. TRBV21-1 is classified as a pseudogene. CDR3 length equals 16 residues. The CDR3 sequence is CASSTDRVSYNSPLHF. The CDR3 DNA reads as TGTGCCAGCAGTACGGACAGGGTTTCCTATAATTCACCCCTCCACTTT.

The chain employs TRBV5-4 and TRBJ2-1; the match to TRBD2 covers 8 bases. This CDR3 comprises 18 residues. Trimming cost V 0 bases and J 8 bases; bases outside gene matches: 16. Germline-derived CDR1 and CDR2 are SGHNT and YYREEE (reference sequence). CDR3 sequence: CASSLELTLSGGVDEQFF. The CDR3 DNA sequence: TGTGCCAGCAGCTTGGAGTTGACCCTAAGCGGGGGAGTCGATGAGCAGTTCTTC.

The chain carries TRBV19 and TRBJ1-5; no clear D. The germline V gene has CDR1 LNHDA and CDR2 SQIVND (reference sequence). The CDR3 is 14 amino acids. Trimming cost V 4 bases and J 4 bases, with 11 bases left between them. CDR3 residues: CASSTGFANQPQHF. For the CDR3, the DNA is TGTGCCAGTAGTACGGGTTTTGCAAATCAGCCCCAGCATTTT.

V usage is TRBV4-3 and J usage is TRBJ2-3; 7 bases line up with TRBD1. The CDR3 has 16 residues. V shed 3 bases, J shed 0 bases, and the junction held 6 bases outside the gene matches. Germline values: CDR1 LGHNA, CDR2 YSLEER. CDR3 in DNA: TGCGCCAGCAGCCAGACAGGGACAGTCAGCACAGATACGCAGTATTTT. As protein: CASSQTGTVSTDTQYF.

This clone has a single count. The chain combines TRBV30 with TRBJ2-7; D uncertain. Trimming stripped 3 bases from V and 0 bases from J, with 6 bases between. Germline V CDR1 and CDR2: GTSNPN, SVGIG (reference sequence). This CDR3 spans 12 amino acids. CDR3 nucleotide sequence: TGTGCCTGGAGAGCAAGCTCCTACGAGCAGTACTTC. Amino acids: CAWRASSYEQYF.

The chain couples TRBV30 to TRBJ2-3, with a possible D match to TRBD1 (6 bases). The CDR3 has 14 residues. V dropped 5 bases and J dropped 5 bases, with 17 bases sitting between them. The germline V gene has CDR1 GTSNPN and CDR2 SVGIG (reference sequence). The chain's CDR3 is CAWGDTRLIDTQYF. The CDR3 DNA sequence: TGTGCCTGGGGGGACACCCGCCTAATAGATACGCAGTATTTT.

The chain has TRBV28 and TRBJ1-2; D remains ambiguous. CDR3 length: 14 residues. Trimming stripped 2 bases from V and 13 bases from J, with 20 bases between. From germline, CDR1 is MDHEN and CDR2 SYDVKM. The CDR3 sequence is CASSLVQDARFVTF. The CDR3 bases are TGTGCCAGCAGTTTAGTTCAGGATGCAAGGTTTGTCACCTTC.

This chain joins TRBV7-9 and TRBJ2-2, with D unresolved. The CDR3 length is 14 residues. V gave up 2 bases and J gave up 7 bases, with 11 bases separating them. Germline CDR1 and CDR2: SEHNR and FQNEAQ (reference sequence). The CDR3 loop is CASSLRGIGGELFF. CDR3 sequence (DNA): TGTGCCAGCAGCTTAAGAGGCATCGGCGGGGAGCTGTTTTTT.

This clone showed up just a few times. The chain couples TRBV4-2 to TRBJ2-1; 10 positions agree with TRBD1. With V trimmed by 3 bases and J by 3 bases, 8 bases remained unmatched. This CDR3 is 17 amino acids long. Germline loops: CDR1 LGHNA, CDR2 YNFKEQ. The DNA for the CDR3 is TGTGCCAGCAGCCACCCTCAGAGGACAGGGGGCTACAATGAGCAGTTCTTC. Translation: CASSHPQRTGGYNEQFF.

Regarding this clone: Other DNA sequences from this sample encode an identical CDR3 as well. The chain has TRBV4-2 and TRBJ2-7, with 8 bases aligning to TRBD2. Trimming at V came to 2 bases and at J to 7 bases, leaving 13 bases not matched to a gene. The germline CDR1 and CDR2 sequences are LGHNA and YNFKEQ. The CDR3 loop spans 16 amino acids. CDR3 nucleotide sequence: TGTGCCAGCAGCCAACTGCGGGAGGCAAATCCGGGGGAGCAGTACTTC. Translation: CASSQLREANPGEQYF.

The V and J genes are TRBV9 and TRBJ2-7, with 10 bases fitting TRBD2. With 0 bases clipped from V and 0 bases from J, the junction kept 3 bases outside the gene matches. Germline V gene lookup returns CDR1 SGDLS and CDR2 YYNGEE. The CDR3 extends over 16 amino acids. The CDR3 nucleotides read TGTGCCAGCAGCGTAGAGGCTAGCGGGAGCTCCTACGAGCAGTACTTC. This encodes CASSVEASGSSYEQYF.

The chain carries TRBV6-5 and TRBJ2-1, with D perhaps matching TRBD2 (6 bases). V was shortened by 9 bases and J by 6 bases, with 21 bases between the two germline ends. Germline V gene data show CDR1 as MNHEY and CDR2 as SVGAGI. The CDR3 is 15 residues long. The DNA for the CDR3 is TGTGCCAGGGACAAAGGGGCTAGCGAGCTCAATGAGCAGTTCTTC. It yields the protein CARDKGASELNEQFF.

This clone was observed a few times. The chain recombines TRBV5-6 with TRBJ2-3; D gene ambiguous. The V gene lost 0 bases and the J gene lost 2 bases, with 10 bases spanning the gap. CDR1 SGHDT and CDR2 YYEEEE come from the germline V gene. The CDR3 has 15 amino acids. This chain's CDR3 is CASSLETAHTDTQYF. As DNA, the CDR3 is TGTGCCAGCAGCTTGGAAACAGCCCACACAGATACGCAGTATTTT.

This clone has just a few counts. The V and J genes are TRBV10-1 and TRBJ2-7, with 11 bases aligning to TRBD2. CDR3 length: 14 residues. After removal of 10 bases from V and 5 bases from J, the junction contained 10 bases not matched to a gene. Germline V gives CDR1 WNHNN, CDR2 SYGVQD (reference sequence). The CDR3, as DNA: TGCGCCAAGGGAGGTACTAGCGGGAGTCACGAGCAGTACTTC. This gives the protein CAKGGTSGSHEQYF.

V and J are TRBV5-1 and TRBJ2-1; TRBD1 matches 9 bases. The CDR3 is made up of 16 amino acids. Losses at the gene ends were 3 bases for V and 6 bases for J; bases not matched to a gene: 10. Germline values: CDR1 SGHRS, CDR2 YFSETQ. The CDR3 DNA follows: TGCGCCAGCAGCTCCTACAGGGGGCCGGGGGGCAATGAGCAGTTCTTC. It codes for CASSSYRGPGGNEQFF.

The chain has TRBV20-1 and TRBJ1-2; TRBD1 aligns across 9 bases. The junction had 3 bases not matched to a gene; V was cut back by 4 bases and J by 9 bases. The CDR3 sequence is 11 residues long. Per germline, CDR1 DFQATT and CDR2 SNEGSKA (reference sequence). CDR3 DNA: TGCAGTGCTAAGGACAGGGGTAGCTACACCTTC. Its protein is CSAKDRGSYTF.

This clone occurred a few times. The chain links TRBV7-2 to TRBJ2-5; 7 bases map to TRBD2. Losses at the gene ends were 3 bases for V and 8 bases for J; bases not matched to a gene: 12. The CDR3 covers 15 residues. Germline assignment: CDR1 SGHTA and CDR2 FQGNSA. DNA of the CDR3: TGTGCCAGCAGCTTGGTGGCTAGCGGCAAGAGAACCCAGTACTTC. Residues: CASSLVASGKRTQYF.

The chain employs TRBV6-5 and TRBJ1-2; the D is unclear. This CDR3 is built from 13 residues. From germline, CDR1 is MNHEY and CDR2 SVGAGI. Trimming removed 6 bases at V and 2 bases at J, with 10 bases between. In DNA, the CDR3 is TGTGCCAGCAGAATCCGGGGAAACTATGGCTACACCTTC. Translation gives CASRIRGNYGYTF.

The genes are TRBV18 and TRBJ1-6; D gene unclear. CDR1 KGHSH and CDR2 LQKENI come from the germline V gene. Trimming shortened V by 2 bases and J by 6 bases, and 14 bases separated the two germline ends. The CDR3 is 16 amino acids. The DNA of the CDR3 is TGTGCCAGCTCACCATTCAGGCCCGCTCCTAATTCACCCCTCCACTTT. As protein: CASSPFRPAPNSPLHF.

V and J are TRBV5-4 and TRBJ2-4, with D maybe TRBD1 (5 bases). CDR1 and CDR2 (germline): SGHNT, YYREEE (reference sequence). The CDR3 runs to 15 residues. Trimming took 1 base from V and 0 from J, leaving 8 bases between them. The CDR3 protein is CASSLSTVAKNIQYF. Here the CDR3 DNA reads TGTGCCAGCAGCTTGTCGACAGTAGCCAAAAACATTCAGTACTTC.

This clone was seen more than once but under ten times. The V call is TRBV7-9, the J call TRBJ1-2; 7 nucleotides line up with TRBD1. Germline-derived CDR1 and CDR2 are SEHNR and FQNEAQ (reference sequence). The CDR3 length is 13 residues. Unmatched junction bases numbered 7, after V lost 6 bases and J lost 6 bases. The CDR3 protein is CASRAVGGHGYTF. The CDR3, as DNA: TGTGCCAGCAGGGCGGTAGGGGGCCATGGCTACACCTTC.

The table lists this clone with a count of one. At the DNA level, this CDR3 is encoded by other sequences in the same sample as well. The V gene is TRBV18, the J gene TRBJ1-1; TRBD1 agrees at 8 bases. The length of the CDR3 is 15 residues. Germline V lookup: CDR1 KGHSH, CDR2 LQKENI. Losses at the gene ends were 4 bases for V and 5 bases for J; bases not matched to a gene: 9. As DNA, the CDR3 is TGTGCCAGCTCACTAGGACAGGGATCGGAAACTGAAGCTTTCTTT. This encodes CASSLGQGSETEAFF.

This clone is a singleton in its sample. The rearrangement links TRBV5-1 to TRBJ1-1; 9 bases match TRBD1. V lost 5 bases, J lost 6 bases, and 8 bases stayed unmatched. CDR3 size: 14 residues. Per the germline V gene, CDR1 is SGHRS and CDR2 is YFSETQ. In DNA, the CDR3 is TGCGCCAGCAGACGGACAGGGGACGGGGCTGAAGCTTTCTTT. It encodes CASRRTGDGAEAFF.

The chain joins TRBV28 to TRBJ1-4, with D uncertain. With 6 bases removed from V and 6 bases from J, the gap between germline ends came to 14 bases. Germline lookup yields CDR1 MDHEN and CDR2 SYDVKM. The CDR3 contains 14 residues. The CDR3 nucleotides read TGTGCCAGCAGGACTCCCGGGGAGGATGAAAAACTGTTTTTT. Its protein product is CASRTPGEDEKLFF.

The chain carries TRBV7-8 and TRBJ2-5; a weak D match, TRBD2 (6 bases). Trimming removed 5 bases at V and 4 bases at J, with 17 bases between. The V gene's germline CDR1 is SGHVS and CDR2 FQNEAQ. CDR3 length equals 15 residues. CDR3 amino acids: CASSLRDLKGETQYF. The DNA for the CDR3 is TGTGCCAGCAGCCTTCGGGACTTAAAGGGAGAGACCCAGTACTTC. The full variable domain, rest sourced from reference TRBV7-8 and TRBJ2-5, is GAGVSQSPRYKVAKRGQDVALRCDPISGHVSLFWYQQALGQGPEFLTYFQNEAQLDKSGLPSDRFFAERPEGSVSTLKIQRTQQEDSAVYLCASSLRDLKGETQYFGPGTRLLVL.